Shown below are 32 T cell receptor beta chains from a single sample sequenced in a study of response to subunit inactivated influenza vaccine. MiXCR was run by TCRdb on the RT-PCR reads, yielding one entry per CDR3 protein. The profile covers hundreds of thousands of distinct CDR3 sequences, with about a sixth appearing a single time and around 10% taken by the ten largest. This sample comprised PBMCs from blood, obtained 11 to 12 days after vaccination. Source of these receptors: a middle-aged man who received an inactivated influenza vaccine.

This clonotype came up a few times. The V and J genes are TRBV12-3 or TRBV12-4 and TRBJ2-5, with 8 bases lining up with TRBD2. This CDR3 region has 17 residues. V lost 5 bases and J lost 5; bases outside the gene matches: 16. The CDR3 sequence is CASSPREGGSQQETQYF. CDR3 DNA sequence: TGTGCCAGCAGTCCTCGGGAGGGGGGTTCCCAACAGGAGACCCAGTACTTC.

The rearrangement links TRBV2 to TRBJ1-1; 7 bases are shared with TRBD1. CDR1 is SNHLY, CDR2 FYNNEI, per germline. The V segment lost 8 bases and the J segment 6 bases; nucleotides outside the gene matches: 6. The CDR3 runs 12 residues. DNA of the CDR3: TGTGCCAGCCGTACAGGGGTCGCTGAAGCTTTCTTT. Protein: CASRTGVAEAFF.

This clonotype occurred a few times. The missing conserved phenylalanine or tryptophan at the end of this CDR3 makes a read error likely. V and J are TRBV11-2 and TRBJ2-7, with TRBD2 identical over 8 bases. The CDR3 consists of 15 residues. Germline CDR1 and CDR2: SGHAT and FQNNGV. J lost 0 bases, V lost 5 bases, and 6 bases had no gene match. CDR3 coding DNA: TGTGCCAGCAGCCTTCGGGGGGGGCCCTCCTACGAGCAGTACTAC. Its translation: CASSLRGGPSYEQYY.

This clonotype was seen many times. The rearrangement uses TRBV5-6 and TRBJ1-5, with 9 bases identical to TRBD1. V shed 4 bases and J 6 bases; nucleotides not matched to a gene: 8. Germline-derived CDR1 and CDR2 are SGHDT and YYEEEE. The CDR3 length is 15 residues. CDR3 in DNA: TGTGCCAGCAGCCTGGGACAGGGCGGGGTTCAGCCCCAGCATTTT. This encodes CASSLGQGGVQPQHF.

This clonotype was counted only a few times. The chain has TRBV12-3 or TRBV12-4 and TRBJ1-2, with D perhaps matching TRBD1 (6 bases). Trimming took off 5 bases at V and 1 base at J, with 17 bases between the two ends. CDR3 length equals 16 residues. Written as DNA, the CDR3 is TGTGCCAGCAGTCCTATGCTTGGACAGTTTAACTATGGCTACACCTTC. Its protein is CASSPMLGQFNYGYTF.

This clonotype was counted at least ten times. This sequence joins TRBV12-3 or TRBV12-4 and TRBJ2-4; D not certain. This CDR3 has 13 amino acids. V was shortened by 3 bases and J by 3 bases, with 6 bases between the two germline ends. DNA of the CDR3: TGTGCCAGCAGTTTTTTTGACAAAAACATTCAGTACTTC. It is translated as CASSFFDKNIQYF.

With regard to this clonotype: An end of the junction does not agree with germline; a read error may underlie this. This rearrangement joins TRBV20-1 to TRBJ1-2; a weak D match, TRBD1 (6 bases). CDR1 and CDR2 from the germline V gene are DFQATT and SNEGSKA (reference sequence). The CDR3 runs 16 residues. CDR3 nucleotide sequence: TGCAGTGCTAGGGTAGCAACAGGGTTGATAAACTATGGCTTCACCTTC. It encodes CSARVATGLINYGFTF.

In this sample, this clonotype turned up once. Germline and junction disagree at one end, which may indicate a read error. This rearrangement joins TRBV12-3 or TRBV12-4 to TRBJ1-2, with 9 positions matching TRBD1. The CDR3 covers 15 residues. For the CDR3, the DNA is TGTGCCAGCAGTTTAGATGGGACAGGGAACTATGGCTACATCTTC. It encodes CASSLDGTGNYGYIF.

This clonotype appeared a few times. CDR3 DNA: TGTGCCAGCAGTTTATTACTAGCGGGAGTCGGCGAGCAGTACTTC. Translating it yields CASSLLLAGVGEQYF. The chain joins TRBV12-3 or TRBV12-4 to TRBJ2-7, with 11 bases that match TRBD2. This CDR3 is built from 15 residues. V was pared by 2 bases and J by 6 bases, with 6 bases of the junction left unmatched.

This chain's CDR3 is CASSPPAPRGQFF. CDR3 DNA sequence: TGTGCCAGCTCACCACCAGCCCCCCGGGGGCAGTTCTTC. The chain links TRBV18 to TRBJ2-1; tentative D call: TRBD2 (5 bases). The CDR3 has 13 amino acids. The germline V gene has CDR1 KGHSH and CDR2 LQKENI. V lost 0 bases and J 12 bases, leaving 12 bases between the germline ends.

The chain recombines TRBV29-1 with TRBJ2-2, with TRBD1 identical over 7 bases. Trimming took 6 bases from V and 4 from J; bases not matched to a gene: 2. Germline V gene lookup returns CDR1 SQVTM and CDR2 ANQGSEA. This CDR3 comprises 12 residues. CDR3 DNA: TGCAGCGTGACAGGGATCACCGGGGAGCTGTTTTTT. Its protein is CSVTGITGELFF.

The chain couples TRBV4-3 to TRBJ2-5; D might be TRBD2 (5 bases). Between the trimmed V and J ends, which lost 3 bases and 5 bases, there was a span of 22 bases. Germline CDR1 LGHNA, CDR2 YSLEER. This CDR3 comprises 17 residues. CDR3 sequence: CASSQELVYAGRETQYF. The CDR3 DNA reads as TGCGCCAGCAGCCAGGAGTTGGTCTACGCGGGCCGGGAGACCCAGTACTTC.

The table lists this clonotype with a few counts. This chain joins TRBV20-1 and TRBJ2-5; 8 bases fit TRBD2. V shed 8 bases and J 5 bases; nucleotides not matched to a gene: 4. Germline CDR1 and CDR2: DFQATT and SNEGSKA (reference sequence). The CDR3 extends over 11 amino acids. DNA of the CDR3: TGCAGTCCAAAGCGGGAGGAGACCCAGTACTTC. It codes for CSPKREETQYF.

This clonotype appeared a few times. The V and J genes are TRBV7-2 and TRBJ1-4; D might be TRBD1 (6 bases). The CDR3 length is 14 residues. V lost 5 bases, J lost 1 base, and 8 bases lay in between. Germline values: CDR1 SGHTA, CDR2 FQGNSA. The CDR3 loop reads CASSLDRTNEKLFF. The CDR3 DNA reads as TGTGCCAGCAGCCTGGACAGAACTAATGAAAAACTGTTTTTT. Complete variable domain (other parts from reference TRBV7-2 and TRBJ1-4): GAGVSQSPSNKVTEKGKDVELRCDPISGHTALYWYRQSLGQGLEFLIYFQGNSAPDKSGLPSDRFSAERTGGSVSTLTIQRTQQEDSAVYLCASSLDRTNEKLFFGSGTQLSVL.

The chain uses TRBV5-1 and TRBJ1-5; D not resolved. In germline, CDR1 is SGHRS, CDR2 YFSETQ. This CDR3 region has 14 residues. V dropped 0 bases and J dropped 5 bases, with 9 bases sitting between them. The CDR3 DNA is TGCGCCAGCAGCTTGGAGTCGATGGATCAGCCCCAGCATTTT. It translates to CASSLESMDQPQHF.

Comments on this clonotype: A much more abundant neighbour one base away suggests this may be a read error. CDR3 bases: TGTGCCACCAGCACCGGACAGGGTATTATGACAGATACGAAGTATTTT. Translated, it gives CATSTGQGIMTDTKYF. The chain recombines TRBV15 with TRBJ2-3, with 8 bases that match TRBD1. From germline, CDR1 is LNHNV and CDR2 YYDKDF (reference sequence). The CDR3 is made up of 16 amino acids.

This chain joins TRBV28 and TRBJ1-2, with a possible D match to TRBD1 (6 bases). Germline V CDR1 and CDR2: MDHEN, SYDVKM. V lost 3 bases and J 8 bases, leaving 10 bases between the germline ends. The CDR3 length is 12 residues. Written as DNA, the CDR3 is TGTGCCAGCAGTTTTGCCCAGGGGGGCTACACCTTC. Translation gives CASSFAQGGYTF.

This clonotype was observed many times. This chain joins TRBV12-3 or TRBV12-4 and TRBJ1-5, with D possibly TRBD1 on 6 matching bases. V dropped 4 bases and J dropped 7 bases, with 14 bases sitting between them. CDR3 size: 14 residues. The CDR3, as DNA: TGTGCCAGCAGTTCTCGACAGGCGGACCAGCCCCAGCATTTT. This sequence encodes CASSSRQADQPQHF.

This chain uses TRBV27 with TRBJ2-7; TRBD2 matches at 7 bases. This CDR3 contains 15 residues. Unmatched junction bases numbered 8, after V lost 4 bases and J lost 2 bases. From germline, CDR1 is MNHEY and CDR2 SMNVEV (reference sequence). CDR3: CASSSLADFPYEQYF. The CDR3 coding sequence is TGTGCCAGCAGTTCCCTAGCGGACTTCCCCTACGAGCAGTACTTC.

V gene TRBV30 combines with J gene TRBJ2-1; TRBD2 matches at 12 bases. V was pared by 5 bases and J by 7 bases, with 6 bases of the junction left unmatched. Germline CDR1 is GTSNPN and CDR2 is SVGIG (reference sequence). The CDR3 contains 14 residues. DNA of the CDR3: TGTGCCTGGGCTAGCGGGGGGGTTCTGAATGAGCAGTTCTTC. Its translation is CAWASGGVLNEQFF.

This clonotype showed up just a few times. V gene TRBV6-6 combines with J gene TRBJ1-2, with D uncertain. The ends were cut back, 6 bases at V and 7 bases at J, with 9 bases in the middle. Germline assignment: CDR1 MNHNY and CDR2 SVGAGI (reference sequence). CDR3 length: 11 amino acids. The CDR3 DNA sequence: TGTGCCAGCAGAGCCCCCGTTGGCTACACCTTC. It specifies CASRAPVGYTF.

The V call is TRBV18, the J call TRBJ2-1, with 7 bases aligning to TRBD1. The CDR3 extends over 18 amino acids. Looked up from germline, CDR1 is KGHSH and CDR2 is LQKENI. With 6 bases clipped from V and 0 bases from J, the junction kept 14 bases outside the gene matches. This chain's CDR3 is CASSGTQGRGGSYNEQFF. The CDR3 DNA reads TGTGCCAGCTCCGGGACACAGGGGCGAGGGGGCTCCTACAATGAGCAGTTCTTC.

A few counts support this clonotype. V usage is TRBV5-1 and J usage is TRBJ2-5; tentatively, D is TRBD1 (6 bases). Trimming shortened V by 1 base and J by 2 bases, and 9 bases separated the two germline ends. The germline CDR1 and CDR2 sequences are SGHRS and YFSETQ. The CDR3 spans 14 residues. This chain's CDR3 is CASSLSDRQETQYF. In nucleotides, the CDR3 is TGCGCCAGCAGCTTGTCGGACAGACAAGAGACCCAGTACTTC.

This clonotype was recorded a few times. The rearrangement links TRBV7-8 to TRBJ2-7, with D possibly called TRBD1 or TRBD2 (5 bases each). V lost 5 bases and J lost 3, with 14 bases in between. Germline CDR1 is SGHVS and CDR2 is FQNEAQ. The CDR3 covers 14 residues. The DNA of the CDR3 is TGTGCCAGCAGCGACCGGGGCTATGTCTACGAGCAGTACTTC. It yields the protein CASSDRGYVYEQYF.

This clonotype has more than one count but fewer than ten. The chain recombines TRBV3-1 with TRBJ2-1; TRBD2 agrees at 10 bases. V was clipped by 1 base and J by 10 bases; unmatched bases: 4. The CDR3 length is 14 residues. The germline V gene encodes CDR1 LGHDT and CDR2 YNNKEL (reference sequence). This CDR3 is CASSQVGLATEQFF. The CDR3, as DNA: TGTGCCAGCAGCCAAGTGGGACTAGCGACCGAGCAGTTCTTC.

This clonotype was seen a few times. This chain connects TRBV20-1 to TRBJ2-5; D is unresolved. There are 11 residues in the CDR3. The germline gives CDR1 DFQATT, CDR2 SNEGSKA (reference sequence). The CDR3 spells CSNQNQETQYF. The DNA for the CDR3 is TGCAGCAATCAGAACCAAGAGACCCAGTACTTC.

This chain joins TRBV10-2 and TRBJ2-1, with 13 bases fitting TRBD2. The V gene end was trimmed by 6 bases and the J gene end by 3 bases; junction bases not matched to a gene: 5. The CDR3 length is 16 residues. Germline values: CDR1 WSHSY, CDR2 SAAADI. DNA of the CDR3: TGCGCCAGCAGGACTAGCGGGGGGCGGGGCTACAATGAGCAGTTCTTC. Protein sequence: CASRTSGGRGYNEQFF.

This clonotype was observed a few times. J is TRBJ2-1 and V is TRBV7-9; TRBD1 is a possible D gene (6 bases). Germline V gene data show CDR1 as SEHNR and CDR2 as FQNEAQ (reference sequence). The CDR3 is 17 residues long. The germline V and J ends were trimmed by 6 bases and 7 bases, with 25 bases remaining between them. CDR3 amino acids: CASRQREGGIVANEQFF. The DNA of the CDR3 is TGTGCCAGCAGACAGCGAGAAGGGGGAATAGTTGCGAATGAGCAGTTCTTC.

This clonotype was observed a handful of times. This chain connects TRBV20-1 to TRBJ1-5; D is unclear. Germline CDR1 reads DFQATT; CDR2 reads SNEGSKA (reference sequence). The CDR3 is made up of 12 amino acids. The V end lost 3 bases, the J end lost 5 bases, and 8 bases lay between the germline ends. The DNA for the CDR3 is TGCAGTGCTAGGTCCCAAGATCAGCCCCAGCATTTT. Its protein is CSARSQDQPQHF.

The V and J genes are TRBV15 and TRBJ2-1, with 8 bases that match TRBD1. V gave up 8 bases and J gave up 4 bases; unmatched junction bases: 4. The germline V gene has CDR1 LNHNV and CDR2 YYDKDF (reference sequence). The length of the CDR3 is 13 residues. The CDR3 is CATDRGVYNEQFF. CDR3 DNA: TGTGCCACCGACAGGGGTGTATACAATGAGCAGTTCTTC.

This chain joins TRBV4-3 and TRBJ2-7, with 10 bases matching TRBD2. The CDR3 has 16 amino acids. Trimming took 0 bases from V and 1 from J; bases not matched to a gene: 3. In germline, CDR1 is LGHNA, CDR2 YSLEER. The CDR3: CASSQDSGRLSYEQYF. CDR3 in DNA: TGCGCCAGCAGCCAAGATAGCGGGAGGCTGTCCTACGAGCAGTACTTC.

This clonotype came up a few times. The gene calls are TRBV6-5 and TRBJ2-7; 8 bases are a match to TRBD2. Germline-derived CDR1 and CDR2 are MNHEY and SVGAGI. Trimming removed 3 bases from V and 3 bases from J; junction bases left unmatched: 4. CDR3 length: 14 residues. The CDR3 bases are TGTGCCAGCAGTTATACCGGGACTAGCTACGAGCAGTACTTC. Translating it yields CASSYTGTSYEQYF.